In its sample, the clone carrying this TCR beta chain was seen a few times. Antigen specificity is unknown. Template material for amplifying TCR beta CDR3 regions consisted of RNA transcripts. First-round RT-PCR targeting the TCR CDR3 was performed with the HTBI primer set. One entry per CDR3 protein, called by TCRdb with MiXCR from the multiplex PCR reads. Of 700,000 to 850,000 distinct CDR3 sequences in the sample, around 40% were seen once. This sample is drawn from a study of T cells in Graves' hyperthyroidism and ophthalmopathy. Study-wide points: Ophthalmopathy and stable hyperthyroidism were told apart by a 13 V-J model. The model forecast ophthalmopathy, anticipating it by a median roughly 6.3 months before onset. In the blood, most expanded thyroid clonotypes above 0.001 appeared as well.

Clinical symptoms, serum thyroxine, TRAb, thyroid ultrasound and orbital computed tomography informed diagnoses. This clonotype was obtained from a woman aged 40 to 49 with Graves' hyperthyroidism. Specimen: blood.

The CDR3 region is CASSIEVGGNSPLHF. DNA of the CDR3: TGTGCCAGCAGCATTGAGGTTGGGGGTAATTCACCCCTCCACTTT. The chain recombines TRBV7-2 with TRBJ1-6, with D possibly matching TRBD1 (5 bases). Per the germline V gene, CDR1 is SGHTA and CDR2 is FQGNSA. This CDR3 is built from 15 residues. Trimming removed 5 bases at V and 6 bases at J, with 14 bases between.